A single sample gave rise to the 27 T cell receptor beta chains below, sequenced in a study of T cells after posttransplantation cyclophosphamide. TCRdb's table, derived via immunoSEQ multiplex PCR, lists solely in-frame clones and lacks some. The sample includes about 40,000 clones, around 91% of them seen just once. Treatment was busulfan-fludarabine conditioning, a marrow graft, and cyclophosphamide on days +3 and +4. The sequenced sample was PBMCs, obtained 62 days after allogeneic stem cell transplant with posttransplant cyclophosphamide. Receptor source: a male patient aged 60 to 75 who received an allogeneic stem cell transplant from a related donor and was CMV-positive. Some T cells may be the graft donor's.

The chain carries TRBV5-1 and TRBJ1-1, with no clear D. Trimming cost V 2 bases and J 3 bases, with 20 bases left between them. Germline values: CDR1 SGHRS, CDR2 YFSETQ. CDR3 length: 17 amino acids. The DNA of the CDR3 is TGCGCCAGCAGCTTAGGACTGGGTATTGCGACGGACACTGAAGCTTTCTTT. Its translation is CASSLGLGIATDTEAFF.

The chain is built from TRBV2 and TRBJ2-5, with unresolved D. Looked up from germline, CDR1 is SNHLY and CDR2 is FYNNEI. CDR3 length: 14 amino acids. Trimming pared 3 bases from V and 5 bases from J, leaving 13 bases between. This CDR3 reads CASSDVSFRETQYF. The CDR3 bases are TGTGCCAGCAGTGATGTTAGTTTTCGGGAGACCCAGTACTTC.

V and J are TRBV2 and TRBJ1-2; TRBD1 agrees at 7 bases. CDR1 SNHLY and CDR2 FYNNEI come from the germline V gene. The length of the CDR3 is 13 residues. With 8 bases clipped from V and 4 bases from J, the junction kept 7 bases outside the gene matches. In DNA form, the CDR3 reads TGTGCCAGCGGCGAGGGACAGACCTATGGCTACACCTTC. It encodes CASGEGQTYGYTF.

This chain joins TRBV9 and TRBJ1-2, with 7 bases lining up with TRBD1. J gave up 9 bases and V 3 bases, and 14 bases lay outside the gene matches. CDR1 SGDLS and CDR2 YYNGEE come from the germline V gene. The CDR3 contains 15 residues. The chain's CDR3 is CASSDPTGFSYSYTF. CDR3 DNA sequence: TGTGCCAGCAGCGACCCGACAGGGTTCAGTTATAGCTACACCTTC. Full variable domain (missing parts from reference TRBV9 and TRBJ1-2): DSGVTQTPKHLITATGQRVTLRCSPRSGDLSVYWYQQSLDQGLQFLIQYYNGEERAKGNILERFSAQQFPDLHSELNLSSLELGDSALYFCASSDPTGFSYSYTFGSGTRLTVV.

Written as DNA, the CDR3 is TGTGCCAGCAGCCCGGCCAGGGGAATTGACACTGAAGCTTTCTTT. Translating it yields CASSPARGIDTEAFF. The chain couples TRBV5-6 to TRBJ1-1, with a weak D call TRBD1 (6 bases). Per germline, CDR1 SGHDT and CDR2 YYEEEE. The ends were cut back, 4 bases at V and 3 bases at J, with 16 bases in the middle. This CDR3 comprises 15 residues.

V and J are TRBV12-2 and TRBJ1-2; TRBD1 reflects the table's D call only, with no check against the DNA. TRBV12-2 is a recognized pseudogene. There are 17 residues in the CDR3. CDR3 DNA: TGTGCAAGTCGCTCTCCCCCCGGACAGGGGGAGGACTATGGCTACACCTTC. It is translated as CASRSPPGQGEDYGYTF.

The genes are TRBV5-5 and TRBJ1-5; 7 bases match TRBD1. The V gene's germline CDR1 is SGHKS and CDR2 YYEKEE (reference sequence). V dropped 0 bases and J dropped 7; count of bases not matched to a gene: 7. The length of the CDR3 is 15 residues. CDR3 DNA sequence: TGTGCCAGCAGCTTGGGACAGGGCAAAAACCAGCCCCAGCATTTT. As protein: CASSLGQGKNQPQHF.

About this clone: Sequence at one end of the junction differs from germline and may be a read error. V and J are TRBV7-9 and TRBJ1-2, with 8 bases identical to TRBD1. Germline CDR1 reads SEHNR; CDR2 reads FQNEAQ (reference sequence). This CDR3 is built from 13 residues. CDR3 loop: CASNLQGVYGYTF. The CDR3 nucleotides read TGTGCCAGCAACTTACAGGGGGTCTATGGCTACACCTTC.

The rearrangement links TRBV27 to TRBJ1-1; D is perhaps TRBD1 (5 bases). Trimming stripped 8 bases from V and 0 bases from J, with 10 bases between. Germline V gene data show CDR1 as MNHEY and CDR2 as SMNVEV (reference sequence). CDR3 length: 13 residues. The CDR3 DNA reads TGTGCCAGCCAGGACACTATGAACACTGAAGCTTTCTTT. Translation: CASQDTMNTEAFF.

The gene calls are TRBV7-9 and TRBJ2-5, with 8 nucleotides matching TRBD2. Losses at the gene ends were 3 bases for V and 4 bases for J; bases not matched to a gene: 7. In germline, CDR1 is SEHNR, CDR2 FQNEAQ (reference sequence). The CDR3 is 15 residues long. The CDR3 spells CASSFSGGSGETQYF. In DNA, the CDR3 is TGTGCCAGCAGCTTCAGCGGGGGATCGGGAGAGACCCAGTACTTC.

DNA for the CDR3: TGTGCTAGTGGCTCGACAGGGGGCAGGGATACGCAGTATTTT. It translates to CASGSTGGRDTQYF. V is TRBV12-5 and J is TRBJ2-3; TRBD1 matches 10 bases. Per germline, CDR1 LGHNT and CDR2 FRNRAP. With V trimmed by 6 bases and J by 6 bases, 6 bases remained unmatched. This CDR3 region has 14 residues. Supplemented by reference TRBV12-5 and TRBJ2-3, the full variable domain reads DARVTQTPRHKVTEMGQEVTMRCQPILGHNTVFWYRQTMMQGLELLAYFRNRAPLDDSGMPKDRFSAEMPDATLATLKIQPSEPRDSAVYFCASGSTGGRDTQYFGPGTRLTVL.

This chain uses TRBV4-1 with TRBJ1-3; no reliable D call. The V and J ends lost 10 bases and 0 bases respectively, with 13 bases between them. Germline CDR1 reads MGHRA; CDR2 reads YSYEKL. This CDR3 has 14 amino acids. CDR3 sequence (DNA): TGCGCCACCCAACTTTCCGTCTCTGGAAACACCATATATTTT. Translating it yields CATQLSVSGNTIYF.

V and J are TRBV14 and TRBJ1-2; 8 bases line up with TRBD1. With V trimmed by 8 bases and J by 4 bases, 12 bases remained unmatched. This CDR3 spans 15 amino acids. Germline V gene sequence: CDR1 SGHDN, CDR2 FVKESK. The CDR3 is CASRGTGGTGYGYTF. In DNA form, the CDR3 reads TGTGCCAGCCGAGGGACAGGAGGGACGGGCTATGGCTACACCTTC. Together with reference TRBV14 and TRBJ1-2, the CDR3 gives the full variable domain: EAGVTQFPSHSVIEKGQTVTLRCDPISGHDNLYWYRRVMGKEIKFLLHFVKESKQDESGMPNNRFLAERTGGTYSTLKVQPAELEDSGVYFCASRGTGGTGYGYTFGSGTRLTVV.

The chain combines TRBV29-1 with TRBJ1-1; D gene uncertain. This CDR3 spans 11 amino acids. Looked up from germline, CDR1 is SQVTM and CDR2 is ANQGSEA. V gave up 3 bases and J gave up 9 bases, with 11 bases separating them. The CDR3: CSVDTGSQAFF. Written as DNA, the CDR3 is TGCAGCGTTGACACCGGGTCCCAAGCTTTCTTT.

The chain combines TRBV7-9 with TRBJ2-7; D is possibly TRBD2 (5 bases). The V end was cut by 0 bases, the J end by 8 bases, with 11 bases between. The CDR3 has 13 residues. The germline CDR1 and CDR2 sequences are SEHNR and FQNEAQ (reference sequence). The CDR3 DNA follows: TGTGCCAGCAGCTTAGCGGGAGCCGGCAAGCAGTACTTC. Encoded protein: CASSLAGAGKQYF.

This sequence joins TRBV4-1 and TRBJ2-5; the match to TRBD2 covers 8 bases. Trimming at V came to 0 bases and at J to 5 bases, leaving 11 bases not matched to a gene. Germline V gene sequence: CDR1 MGHRA, CDR2 YSYEKL. The CDR3 length is 17 residues. The chain's CDR3 is CASSQETAGALGETQYF. In nucleotides, the CDR3 is TGCGCCAGCAGCCAAGAGACAGCGGGGGCCCTCGGGGAGACCCAGTACTTC.

The chain combines TRBV21-1 with TRBJ2-7; the table's D gene call, TRBD1, was not cross checked with the DNA. TRBV21-1 is classified as a pseudogene. This CDR3 has 18 residues. The CDR3 region is CASSKPPLDRNRGYEQYV. The CDR3 nucleotides are TGTGCCAGCAGCAAACCTCCTTTGGACAGAAATCGTGGCTACGAGCAGTACGTC.

The rearrangement links TRBV6-5 to TRBJ1-2; 7 positions agree with TRBD1. The V segment lost 5 bases and the J segment 7 bases; nucleotides outside the gene matches: 4. The CDR3 loop spans 12 amino acids. Germline lookup yields CDR1 MNHEY and CDR2 SVGAGI. This chain's CDR3 is CASSQGGSGYTF. The DNA of the CDR3 is TGTGCCAGCAGTCAAGGGGGCTCTGGCTACACCTTC.

V gene TRBV30 combines with J gene TRBJ2-2, with D possibly matching TRBD1 (6 bases). The ends were cut back, 5 bases at V and 2 bases at J, with 9 bases in the middle. Germline CDR1 and CDR2: GTSNPN and SVGIG (reference sequence). CDR3 length: 13 amino acids. The CDR3 nucleotides read TGTGCCTGGGGACAGTCAAACACCGGGGAGCTGTTTTTT. It specifies CAWGQSNTGELFF.

The chain uses TRBV4-1 and TRBJ2-7; no firm D call. Trimming stripped 0 bases from V and 6 bases from J, with 12 bases between. Germline V gene data show CDR1 as MGHRA and CDR2 as YSYEKL. This CDR3 contains 14 residues. The CDR3 is CASSQDLLWSEQYF. CDR3 DNA sequence: TGCGCCAGCAGCCAAGATCTCTTGTGGAGCGAGCAGTACTTC.

This clone was observed once. The rearrangement uses TRBV4-1 and TRBJ2-3; 12 positions agree with TRBD2. CDR1 and CDR2 from the germline V gene are MGHRA and YSYEKL. The CDR3 loop spans 16 amino acids. Trimming cost V 1 base and J 6 bases; bases outside gene matches: 5. The CDR3 region has the DNA TGCGCCAGCAGCCAAGGCCTACTAGCGGGGGGCGATACGCAGTATTTT. Amino acids: CASSQGLLAGGDTQYF.

V usage is TRBV15 and J usage is TRBJ1-1; possibly TRBD1 for D (5 bases). The CDR3 runs 13 residues. V dropped 0 bases and J dropped 8 bases, with 10 bases sitting between them. Germline CDR1 reads LNHNV; CDR2 reads YYDKDF (reference sequence). CDR3 sequence: CATSRDLHREAFF. The CDR3 DNA reads as TGTGCCACCAGCAGAGATCTCCACAGGGAAGCTTTCTTT. The variable domain in full, completed from reference TRBV15 and TRBJ1-1, reads DAMVIQNPRYQVTQFGKPVTLSCSQTLNHNVMYWYQQKSSQAPKLLFHYYDKDFNNEADTPDNFQSRRPNTSFCFLDIRSPGLGDTAMYLCATSRDLHREAFFGQGTRLTVV.

This chain joins TRBV27 and TRBJ2-7; 7 nucleotides line up with TRBD1. This CDR3 spans 13 amino acids. The J segment lost 6 bases and the V segment lost 7 bases, leaving 9 bases of the junction unmatched. Germline V gene lookup returns CDR1 MNHEY and CDR2 SMNVEV (reference sequence). The CDR3 loop is CASTPRGRSEQYV. The CDR3 coding sequence is TGTGCCAGCACCCCAAGGGGGCGTAGCGAGCAGTACGTC.

This chain uses TRBV25-1 with TRBJ1-3; a possible D gene is TRBD1 (5 bases). The CDR3 has 17 residues. From germline, CDR1 is MGHDK and CDR2 SYGVNS. V was shortened by 3 bases and J by 0 bases, with 15 bases between the two germline ends. CDR3 sequence (DNA): TGTGCCAGCAGTGATTTGACAGTGAAGAGCTCTGGAAACACCATATATTTT. It codes for CASSDLTVKSSGNTIYF.

V and J are TRBV2 and TRBJ2-5; TRBD2 matches at 7 bases. The CDR3 has 13 residues. Trimming took 5 bases from V and 3 from J; bases not matched to a gene: 3. Germline CDR1 reads SNHLY; CDR2 reads FYNNEI. The CDR3 reads CASSRGVKETQYF. The CDR3 DNA follows: TGTGCCAGCAGTCGGGGGGTCAAAGAGACCCAGTACTTC.

The chain is built from TRBV10-3 and TRBJ2-3; the match to TRBD2 covers 10 bases. This CDR3 is built from 18 residues. CDR1 is ENHRY, CDR2 SYGVKD, per germline. The ends lost 0 bases at V and 6 bases at J; junction bases unmatched: 12. The CDR3 here is CAISESLAGDTGIDTQYF. The CDR3 DNA sequence: TGTGCCATCAGTGAGTCCCTAGCGGGGGATACCGGTATCGATACGCAGTATTTT.

The CDR3 region has the DNA TGTGCCAGCAGTGAAGACAGCATAGGACAGGGGATGAGCACTGAAGCTTTCTTT. Its translation is CASSEDSIGQGMSTEAFF. The chain combines TRBV6-1 with TRBJ1-1; 9 nucleotides line up with TRBD1. After removal of 1 base from V and 4 bases from J, the junction contained 13 bases not matched to a gene. Per germline, CDR1 MNHNS and CDR2 SASEGT. The CDR3 covers 18 residues.